The 25 T cell receptor beta chains below all came from one sample that was sequenced in a study of T cells in Graves' hyperthyroidism and ophthalmopathy. RNA transcripts yielded amplified TCR beta CDR3 regions. Carried out on the TCR CDR3, a first-round RT-PCR used the HTBI primer set. Each CDR3 protein gets one entry after TCRdb re-called the multiplex PCR reads with MiXCR. The table shows approximately 690,000 distinct CDR3 sequences, with roughly 15% occurring only once. The material sequenced was blood. The receptors shown here come from a woman aged 45 to 65 with Graves' ophthalmopathy.

This clonotype was counted many times. The V gene is TRBV9, the J gene TRBJ2-2; 12 positions match TRBD2. This CDR3 is built from 16 residues. The germline gives CDR1 SGDLS, CDR2 YYNGEE. V dropped 3 bases and J dropped 4; count of bases not matched to a gene: 4. CDR3 bases: TGTGCCAGCAGCGGGACTAGCGGGATCCGCACCGGGGAGCTGTTTTTT. Protein sequence: CASSGTSGIRTGELFF.

There are many counts of this clonotype. This chain joins TRBV18 and TRBJ1-2; 10 bases align to TRBD1. Germline assignment: CDR1 KGHSH and CDR2 LQKENI. V lost 3 bases to trimming and J lost 5 bases; unmatched junction nucleotides: 6. The length of the CDR3 is 15 residues. CDR3 amino acids: CASSPGQGFTYGYTF. CDR3 coding DNA: TGTGCCAGCTCACCGGGACAGGGGTTTACTTATGGCTACACCTTC.

This clonotype was counted a few times. The genes are TRBV20-1 and TRBJ1-5; D is uncertain. The length of the CDR3 is 14 residues. The V end lost 3 bases, the J end lost 5 bases, and 14 bases lay between the germline ends. From germline, CDR1 is DFQATT and CDR2 SNEGSKA (reference sequence). The CDR3 DNA reads TGCAGTGCTAGCGGATCCGGGTCCTATCAGCCCCAGCATTTT. It codes for CSASGSGSYQPQHF.

This clonotype was seen ten or more times. The J gene is TRBJ2-1, the V gene TRBV7-2, with D perhaps matching TRBD2 (5 bases). Trimming took 5 bases from V and 3 from J, leaving 17 bases between them. Germline CDR1 and CDR2: SGHTA and FQGNSA. The CDR3 sequence is 16 residues long. The CDR3 DNA sequence: TGTGCCAGCAGCCCCCCTGGGATTGCGGGCTACAATGAGCAGTTCTTC. Translated, it gives CASSPPGIAGYNEQFF.

This clonotype was seen ten or more times. The V gene is TRBV20-1, the J gene TRBJ2-3, with TRBD1 as a possible D gene (5 bases). This CDR3 has 15 residues. The germline V gene has CDR1 DFQATT and CDR2 SNEGSKA (reference sequence). V lost 6 bases, J lost 0 bases, and 16 bases lay in between. The CDR3 sequence is CSATPWTTSTDTQYF. Written as DNA, the CDR3 is TGCAGTGCGACACCCTGGACAACAAGCACAGATACGCAGTATTTT.

This clonotype was seen ten or more times. This CDR3 is CASSLGRFGTGRENEKLFF. As DNA, the CDR3 is TGTGCCAGCAGCTTGGGTCGTTTCGGGACAGGCCGAGAGAATGAAAAACTGTTTTTT. The chain has TRBV11-2 and TRBJ1-4, with 8 positions matching TRBD1. V lost 3 bases, J lost 5 bases, and 17 bases stayed unmatched. This CDR3 contains 19 residues. From germline, CDR1 is SGHAT and CDR2 FQNNGV.

This clonotype was seen repeatedly, ten times or more. The V call is TRBV18, the J call TRBJ1-2; maybe TRBD1 (6 bases). Germline V gene sequence: CDR1 KGHSH, CDR2 LQKENI. The CDR3 runs to 13 residues. With 0 bases removed from V and 8 bases from J, the gap between germline ends came to 10 bases. The CDR3 nucleotides read TGTGCCAGCTCACCACCTTGGGGGCTCGGCTACACCTTC. As protein: CASSPPWGLGYTF.

This clonotype was seen repeatedly, ten times or more. The chain recombines TRBV9 with TRBJ1-1; tentative D call: TRBD1 (6 bases). The V end lost 4 bases, the J end lost 5 bases, and 21 bases lay between the germline ends. The CDR3 covers 16 residues. CDR1 and CDR2 (germline): SGDLS, YYNGEE. This CDR3 is CASSQGQSTSDTEAFF. CDR3 nucleotide sequence: TGTGCCAGCAGCCAAGGACAGTCCACGTCGGATACTGAAGCTTTCTTT. Combining the CDR3 with reference TRBV9 and TRBJ1-1 gives the whole variable domain DSGVTQTPKHLITATGQRVTLRCSPRSGDLSVYWYQQSLDQGLQFLIQYYNGEERAKGNILERFSAQQFPDLHSELNLSSLELGDSALYFCASSQGQSTSDTEAFFGQGTRLTVV.

CDR3 residues: CASSMAADPNYGYTF. CDR3 nucleotide sequence: TGTGCCAGTAGTATGGCGGCAGACCCCAACTATGGCTACACCTTC. The V call is TRBV19, the J call TRBJ1-2; D ambiguous. The length of the CDR3 is 15 residues. Germline-derived CDR1 and CDR2 are LNHDA and SQIVND (reference sequence). Trimming shortened V by 3 bases and J by 2 bases, and 13 bases separated the two germline ends.

Only a few counts were recorded for this clonotype. The chain recombines TRBV29-1 with TRBJ1-5; possibly TRBD1 for D (5 bases). Between the trimmed V and J ends, which lost 3 bases and 4 bases, there was a span of 10 bases. The CDR3 consists of 13 residues. Germline V gives CDR1 SQVTM, CDR2 ANQGSEA. The CDR3 nucleotides are TGCAGCGTTGAGTGGGACCGAAATCAGCCCCAGCATTTT. This encodes CSVEWDRNQPQHF.

This clonotype was counted only a few times. This rearrangement joins TRBV19 to TRBJ2-1; D is uncertain. V gave up 0 bases and J gave up 1 base, with 13 bases separating them. The CDR3 sequence is 17 residues long. The V gene's germline CDR1 is LNHDA and CDR2 SQIVND (reference sequence). The CDR3 region is CASSIDRVTKSYNEQFF. The CDR3 nucleotides read TGTGCCAGTAGTATAGATCGGGTAACCAAGTCCTACAATGAGCAGTTCTTC.

This clonotype has a count of ten or more. The rearrangement links TRBV20-1 to TRBJ2-3; TRBD2 matches at 8 bases. V was clipped by 0 bases and J by 0 bases; unmatched bases: 11. CDR3 length: 18 residues. Per the germline V gene, CDR1 is DFQATT and CDR2 is SNEGSKA (reference sequence). The CDR3, as DNA: TGCAGTGCTAGAGATTTGGTAGCGGGACTTATTAGCACAGATACGCAGTATTTT. This sequence encodes CSARDLVAGLISTDTQYF.

The chain uses TRBV7-2 and TRBJ2-4, with D possibly called TRBD1 or TRBD2 (5 bases each). Trimming took 8 bases from V and 4 from J, leaving 12 bases between them. Per germline, CDR1 SGHTA and CDR2 FQGNSA. The CDR3 consists of 13 residues. CDR3 nucleotide sequence: TGTGCCAGCGCTTGGGACCGTAAAAACATTCAGTACTTC. Translating gives CASAWDRKNIQYF. The full variable domain, completed using reference TRBV7-2 and TRBJ2-4, is GAGVSQSPSNKVTEKGKDVELRCDPISGHTALYWYRQSLGQGLEFLIYFQGNSAPDKSGLPSDRFSAERTGGSVSTLTIQRTQQEDSAVYLCASAWDRKNIQYFGAGTRLSVL.

V is TRBV27 and J is TRBJ2-7; 11 nucleotides line up with TRBD2. V lost 5 bases and J lost 6; bases outside the gene matches: 6. The germline V gene has CDR1 MNHEY and CDR2 SMNVEV (reference sequence). The CDR3 has 14 residues. CDR3 in amino acids: CASSMTSGKSEQYF. As DNA, the CDR3 is TGTGCCAGCAGTATGACTAGCGGGAAATCCGAGCAGTACTTC.

This clonotype was picked up many times. The chain couples TRBV28 to TRBJ2-1; 9 positions agree with TRBD2. CDR3 length: 14 residues. V lost 6 bases to trimming and J lost 9 bases; unmatched junction nucleotides: 9. Germline assignment: CDR1 MDHEN and CDR2 SYDVKM. CDR3 in DNA: TGTGCCAGCAGCCTAACCGGGACTAGCAGTGAGCAGTTCTTC. It yields the protein CASSLTGTSSEQFF.

This clonotype was counted many times. The rearrangement uses TRBV7-2 and TRBJ1-4; D call uncertain. Germline CDR1 SGHTA, CDR2 FQGNSA. V was clipped by 3 bases and J by 8 bases, with 7 bases between them. The CDR3 is 12 residues long. The CDR3 DNA reads TGTGCCAGCAGCTTCGGTAGGGAAAAACTGTTTTTT. Residues: CASSFGREKLFF.

This clonotype has ten or more counts. The J gene is TRBJ2-1, the V gene TRBV13, with D possibly matching TRBD2 (5 bases). This CDR3 is built from 16 residues. V lost 11 bases, J lost 1 base, and 21 bases lay in between. Germline V gene lookup returns CDR1 PRHDT and CDR2 FYEKMQ (reference sequence). CDR3 amino acids: CASLRFREHSYNEQFF. CDR3 DNA: TGTGCCTCCCTACGCTTTCGGGAACATTCCTACAATGAGCAGTTCTTC.

This clonotype has a count of ten or more. This sequence joins TRBV11-1 and TRBJ2-5; D ambiguous. This CDR3 is 16 amino acids long. V lost 6 bases, J lost 1 base, and 18 bases lay in between. The V gene's germline CDR1 is SGHAT and CDR2 FQDESV (reference sequence). This CDR3 is CASRSGRLQPQETQYF. CDR3 in DNA: TGTGCCAGCAGATCCGGACGATTGCAGCCCCAAGAGACCCAGTACTTC.

There are many counts of this clonotype. The chain joins TRBV18 to TRBJ2-1; TRBD2 matches at 7 bases. The V gene end was trimmed by 3 bases and the J gene end by 0 bases; junction bases not matched to a gene: 8. Germline V gene lookup returns CDR1 KGHSH and CDR2 LQKENI. The CDR3 runs to 17 residues. This CDR3 reads CASSPMASGSSYNEQFF. The CDR3 DNA reads as TGTGCCAGCTCACCGATGGCTAGCGGAAGCTCCTACAATGAGCAGTTCTTC.

The chain joins TRBV6-1 to TRBJ2-3; D is possibly TRBD1 (5 bases). CDR1 and CDR2 from the germline V gene are MNHNS and SASEGT. V lost 2 bases to trimming and J lost 10 bases, with 13 bases between them. The length of the CDR3 is 13 residues. The CDR3 DNA is TGTGCCAGCAGTGAATTTAGGGGTAGCCCGCAGTATTTT. Its translation is CASSEFRGSPQYF.

This clonotype was seen at least ten times. The chain uses TRBV28 and TRBJ2-1; 12 bases fit TRBD2. Per the germline V gene, CDR1 is MDHEN and CDR2 is SYDVKM. Trimming cost V 5 bases and J 4 bases; bases outside gene matches: 18. This CDR3 contains 20 residues. Here the CDR3 DNA reads TGTGCCAGCAGTACGGCCCCCATAGCGGGGACTAGCGGGCGATACAATGAGCAGTTCTTC. Its translation is CASSTAPIAGTSGRYNEQFF.

The chain joins TRBV28 to TRBJ1-5; D remains ambiguous. Per germline, CDR1 MDHEN and CDR2 SYDVKM. The CDR3 is made up of 13 amino acids. Trimming took 3 bases from V and 7 from J, leaving 10 bases between them. The CDR3 DNA is TGTGCCAGCAGTTTTGGAGTTTTCCAGCCCCAGCATTTT. Amino acid sequence: CASSFGVFQPQHF.

This clonotype was seen many times. The V and J genes are TRBV7-2 and TRBJ1-2; D is ambiguous. The CDR3 consists of 13 residues. With 1 base removed from V and 1 base from J, the gap between germline ends came to 4 bases. Germline loops: CDR1 SGHTA, CDR2 FQGNSA. The CDR3 bases are TGTGCCAGCAGCTTAGAACTTAACTATGGCTACACCTTC. This gives the protein CASSLELNYGYTF. The whole variable domain, remainder taken from reference TRBV7-2 and TRBJ1-2, is GAGVSQSPSNKVTEKGKDVELRCDPISGHTALYWYRQSLGQGLEFLIYFQGNSAPDKSGLPSDRFSAERTGGSVSTLTIQRTQQEDSAVYLCASSLELNYGYTFGSGTRLTVV.

As for this clonotype: A much bigger clone sits one base away, suggesting this may be a read error. V usage is TRBV27 and J usage is TRBJ2-7; D possibly corresponds to TRBD2 (5 bases). This CDR3 has 13 residues. The V gene lost 8 bases and the J gene lost 0 bases, with 11 bases spanning the gap. CDR1 MNHEY and CDR2 SMNVEV come from the germline V gene (reference sequence). The CDR3 sequence: CASGDLASYEQYF. The CDR3 coding sequence is TGTGCCAGCGGCGATCTAGCCTCCTACGAGCAGTACTTC.

This clonotype was observed many times. The chain recombines TRBV6-1 with TRBJ2-7; D perhaps matches TRBD2 (6 bases). Germline CDR1 MNHNS, CDR2 SASEGT. V was trimmed by 8 bases and J by 4 bases, leaving 15 bases between them. This CDR3 comprises 13 residues. CDR3 sequence (DNA): TGTGCCAGCGCGGCGGCGGGAAGGTACGAGCAGTACTTC. Amino acids: CASAAAGRYEQYF.